What follows is one T cell receptor beta chain and its context. Antigen specificity is unknown. No conserved phenylalanine or tryptophan ends this CDR3, so it is likely a read error. Indicated treatment: approximately 9-day PBMC culture with coronavirus spike peptide pools or control peptides (ViraFEST assay). The record originates from a study of vaccination and CD4 T cells after COVID-19. For the study at large: Overlapping peptides of the spike proteins of SARS-CoV-2, HCoV-NL63, HCoV-OC43 and HCoV-229E were used for cell stimulation.

At the Johns Hopkins FTIC core, DNA taken from cultured CD4+ T cells was sequenced by way of the Oncomine TCR Beta short-read assay. The source of extracted genomic DNA was cultured CD4+ T cells. Each CDR3 protein is one row after TCRdb ran MiXCR on the PCR reads. Of approximately 11,000 distinct CDR3 sequences in the sample, less than 55% were seen once. The sample comprised CD4+ T cells from blood, cultured in vitro. This receptor was taken from a human donor who had recovered from COVID-19.

The DNA of the CDR3 is TGCGCCAGCAGCCCAGGAACCCTGGGCGCGTGGGGCTACACCTAC. Amino acids: CASSPGTLGAWGYTY. J is TRBJ1-2 and V is TRBV4-3; no clear D gene. This CDR3 contains 15 residues. Germline V gives CDR1 LGHNA, CDR2 YSLEER. V gave up 4 bases and J gave up 8 bases, with 20 bases separating them.